What follows are 23 T cell receptor beta chains derived from one specimen sequenced in a study of blood T cell repertoires in COVID-19. Produced via immunoSEQ multiplex PCR; TCRdb's table is partial and in-frame only. The sample yields around 220,000 clones, approximately 84% seen once. Specimen: peripheral blood. The receptors here all came from a man between 50 and 59 years old with acute or convalescent COVID-19.

The count of this clone is one. The V gene is TRBV27, the J gene TRBJ1-6; possible D gene TRBD1, 5 bases. The CDR3 totals 16 residues. CDR1 and CDR2 (germline): MNHEY, SMNVEV (reference sequence). Trimming pared 6 bases from V and 10 bases from J, leaving 22 bases between. CDR3 residues: CASSNRGGGKRSPLHF. The CDR3 region has the DNA TGTGCCAGCAGCAACCGTGGGGGGGGGAAACGATCACCCCTCCACTTT.

The genes are TRBV7-7 and TRBJ2-2; 8 bases map to TRBD1. Germline V gene lookup returns CDR1 SSHAT and CDR2 FNYEAQ (reference sequence). The CDR3 is made up of 14 amino acids. V was pared by 5 bases and J by 7 bases, with 6 bases of the junction left unmatched. CDR3 nucleotides: TGTGCCAGCAGCCCGGACAGGGCTGGCGGGGAGCTGTTTTTT. Translation: CASSPDRAGGELFF.

The chain carries TRBV7-9 and TRBJ2-2; 9 bases map to TRBD1. J was trimmed by 1 base and V by 5 bases; bases with no gene match: 5. The CDR3 is 16 residues long. Per the germline V gene, CDR1 is SEHNR and CDR2 is FQNEAQ (reference sequence). CDR3: CASSRPGQGNTGELFF. DNA of the CDR3: TGTGCCAGCAGCAGGCCGGGACAGGGGAACACCGGGGAGCTGTTTTTT. The full variable domain, completed using reference TRBV7-9 and TRBJ2-2, is DTGVSQNPRHKITKRGQNVTFRCDPISEHNRLYWYRQTLGQGPEFLTYFQNEAQLEKSRLLSDRFSAERPKGSFSTLEIQRTEQGDSAMYLCASSRPGQGNTGELFFGEGSRLTVL.

The rearrangement links TRBV18 to TRBJ2-3; D call uncertain. Germline V CDR1 and CDR2: KGHSH, LQKENI. Trimming took off 0 bases at V and 2 bases at J, with 9 bases between the two ends. The CDR3 loop spans 15 amino acids. The CDR3 DNA reads as TGTGCCAGCTCACCACCGGGCAGATCCACAGATACGCAGTATTTT. This codes for CASSPPGRSTDTQYF.

This chain joins TRBV6-5 and TRBJ2-7; 9 bases line up with TRBD1. CDR3 length: 14 residues. The ends lost 6 bases at V and 3 bases at J; junction bases unmatched: 6. CDR1 is MNHEY and CDR2 is SVGAGI in the germline V gene. CDR3 nucleotide sequence: TGTGCCAGCAGCACACAGGGGGCGGGCTACGAGCAGTACTTC. It specifies CASSTQGAGYEQYF.

The rearrangement uses TRBV29-1 and TRBJ2-7; D is unclear. Trimming left V 6 bases short and J 2 bases short, with 17 bases between. This CDR3 has 14 amino acids. The V gene's germline CDR1 is SQVTM and CDR2 ANQGSEA. The CDR3 DNA follows: TGCAGCGTCACTACTGGAGAACTAACCTACGAGCAGTACTTC. Residues: CSVTTGELTYEQYF.

The V call is TRBV6-1, the J call TRBJ1-2, with D uncertain. The CDR3 runs to 16 residues. The ends were cut back, 2 bases at V and 8 bases at J, with 21 bases in the middle. Germline loops: CDR1 MNHNS, CDR2 SASEGT. The CDR3 DNA reads TGTGCCAGCAGTGAATTTCTTGGGCCCCCGCTTCGCGGCTACACCTTC. As protein: CASSEFLGPPLRGYTF.

The genes are TRBV9 and TRBJ2-7; 10 bases are a match to TRBD1. CDR3 length: 17 residues. The J segment lost 3 bases and the V segment lost 3 bases, leaving 12 bases of the junction unmatched. Per the germline V gene, CDR1 is SGDLS and CDR2 is YYNGEE. The CDR3 reads CASSDGQGDPSIYEQYF. As DNA, the CDR3 is TGTGCCAGCAGCGATGGACAGGGGGATCCTTCAATCTACGAGCAGTACTTC.

The chain has TRBV2 and TRBJ1-3, with a possible D match to TRBD1 (5 bases). Germline lookup yields CDR1 SNHLY and CDR2 FYNNEI. The V and J ends lost 6 bases and 0 bases respectively, with 12 bases between them. This CDR3 contains 15 residues. CDR3 protein: CASRDTRLSGNTIYF. CDR3 DNA sequence: TGTGCCAGCAGGGACACCCGTCTCTCTGGAAACACCATATATTTT. Drawing the rest from reference TRBV2 and TRBJ1-3, the complete variable domain is EPEVTQTPSHQVTQMGQEVILRCVPISNHLYFYWYRQILGQKVEFLVSFYNNEISEKSEIFDDQFSVERPDGSNFTLKIRSTKLEDSAMYFCASRDTRLSGNTIYFGEGSWLTVV.

V usage is TRBV5-1 and J usage is TRBJ2-5, with D unclear. Looked up from germline, CDR1 is SGHRS and CDR2 is YFSETQ. This CDR3 has 13 amino acids. Trimming removed 4 bases from V and 0 bases from J, with 7 bases in between. The chain's CDR3 is CASSPEYQETQYF. CDR3 bases: TGCGCCAGCAGCCCCGAGTACCAAGAGACCCAGTACTTC.

This chain links TRBV19 with TRBJ2-1; 8 bases map to TRBD1. Germline V gives CDR1 LNHDA, CDR2 SQIVND (reference sequence). The CDR3 covers 16 residues. V lost 3 bases, J lost 9 bases, and 13 bases stayed unmatched. For the CDR3, the DNA is TGTGCCAGTAGTATCACCAGGGGGCGTGGGATAAGTGAGCAGTTCTTC. As protein: CASSITRGRGISEQFF.

The V call is TRBV5-4, the J call TRBJ1-2; a weak D match, TRBD1 (6 bases). V lost 4 bases and J 7 bases, leaving 20 bases between the germline ends. The germline CDR1 and CDR2 sequences are SGHNT and YYREEE (reference sequence). This CDR3 contains 15 residues. The CDR3 sequence: CASSAEYRASGGYTF. CDR3 in DNA: TGTGCCAGCAGCGCTGAATACAGGGCCTCGGGTGGCTACACCTTC. Looking up the rest from reference TRBV5-4 and TRBJ1-2 gives the full variable domain: ETGVTQSPTHLIKTRGQQVTLRCSSQSGHNTVSWYQQALGQGPQFIFQYYREEENGRGNFPPRFSGLQFPNYSSELNVNALELDDSALYLCASSAEYRASGGYTFGSGTRLTVV.

The rearrangement uses TRBV5-4 and TRBJ2-2, with a weak D call TRBD1 (6 bases). The CDR3 spans 15 residues. The V end was cut by 0 bases, the J end by 6 bases, with 12 bases between. Germline V gene data show CDR1 as SGHNT and CDR2 as YYREEE (reference sequence). The chain's CDR3 is CASSLAPQGSGELFF. The CDR3 DNA reads as TGTGCCAGCAGCTTGGCCCCACAGGGATCCGGGGAGCTGTTTTTT.

The chain combines TRBV7-9 with TRBJ2-5; weak D call: TRBD2 (6 bases). CDR3 length: 16 residues. The germline V gene encodes CDR1 SEHNR and CDR2 FQNEAQ (reference sequence). V lost 5 bases and J 4 bases, leaving 20 bases between the germline ends. The CDR3 region has the DNA TGTGCCAGCAGCCGGACGAGACTAGATACAAGAGAGACCCAGTACTTC. It encodes CASSRTRLDTRETQYF.

The sample holds a few counts of this clone. The chain is built from TRBV9 and TRBJ2-2, with 9 bases aligning to TRBD2. Germline V lookup: CDR1 SGDLS, CDR2 YYNGEE. CDR3 length: 18 amino acids. The junction had 17 bases not matched to a gene; V was cut back by 4 bases and J by 7 bases. CDR3 loop: CASSPQGAGGPGFGELFF. Written as DNA, the CDR3 is TGTGCCAGCAGCCCCCAGGGAGCGGGGGGTCCGGGGTTCGGGGAGCTGTTTTTT.

V usage is TRBV7-8 and J usage is TRBJ1-1; D might be TRBD1 (6 bases). There are 15 residues in the CDR3. V gave up 0 bases and J gave up 3 bases, with 11 bases separating them. The germline CDR1 and CDR2 sequences are SGHVS and FQNEAQ. CDR3 in DNA: TGTGCCAGCAGCTTAGCGGCACAGGGCGACACTGAAGCTTTCTTT. The encoded protein is CASSLAAQGDTEAFF.

This rearrangement joins TRBV7-8 to TRBJ1-2; D ambiguous. Deletions cut 1 base from V and 3 bases from J, with 9 bases between. Germline CDR1 and CDR2: SGHVS and FQNEAQ. The CDR3 has 14 residues. CDR3 in amino acids: CASSLVDTDYGYTF. CDR3 DNA sequence: TGTGCCAGCAGCTTAGTCGACACGGACTATGGCTACACCTTC.

The chain joins TRBV5-1 to TRBJ1-1; D gene ambiguous. V was pared by 1 base and J by 1 base, with 8 bases between. CDR3 length: 14 amino acids. Germline CDR1 is SGHRS and CDR2 is YFSETQ. CDR3 coding DNA: TGCGCCAGCAGCTTGTTGGGCAGGAACACTGAAGCTTTCTTT. It specifies CASSLLGRNTEAFF.

V and J are TRBV6-1 and TRBJ1-5, with D perhaps matching TRBD1 (5 bases). This CDR3 is built from 13 residues. From germline, CDR1 is MNHNS and CDR2 SASEGT. Trimming shortened V by 0 bases and J by 9 bases, and 9 bases separated the two germline ends. The CDR3 reads CASSEALTGPQHF. The CDR3 coding sequence is TGTGCCAGCAGTGAAGCCCTTACAGGGCCCCAGCATTTT.

In this sample, this clone turned up a few times. The chain couples TRBV11-1 to TRBJ1-4, with D unclear. V lost 7 bases and J 8 bases, leaving 14 bases between the germline ends. The CDR3 is made up of 13 amino acids. Germline CDR1 and CDR2: SGHAT and FQDESV (reference sequence). CDR3: CASTVSGEEKLFF. CDR3 DNA: TGTGCCAGCACCGTCTCGGGAGAAGAAAAACTGTTTTTT.

This clone has just one count. V usage is TRBV18 and J usage is TRBJ2-7, with D possibly being TRBD2 (5 bases). V shed 5 bases and J shed 6 bases, with 11 bases lying between them. The length of the CDR3 is 12 residues. CDR1 and CDR2 (germline): KGHSH, LQKENI. CDR3 region: CASSLTRGEQYF. The DNA for the CDR3 is TGTGCCAGCTCATTAACACGGGGCGAGCAGTACTTC.

The V and J genes are TRBV7-8 and TRBJ1-6; D perhaps matches TRBD1 (6 bases). The CDR3 runs to 14 residues. Germline V gene lookup returns CDR1 SGHVS and CDR2 FQNEAQ. V was pared by 5 bases and J by 7 bases, with 12 bases between. DNA of the CDR3: TGTGCCAGCAGCGCCGACAGGCAGAATTCACCCCTCCACTTT. Translated, it gives CASSADRQNSPLHF.

The chain has TRBV6-5 and TRBJ1-3; D remains ambiguous. Looked up from germline, CDR1 is MNHEY and CDR2 is SVGAGI. Deletions cut 9 bases from V and 0 bases from J, with 9 bases between. This CDR3 spans 13 amino acids. The CDR3 region has the DNA TGTGCCAGTCACAGAAACTCTGGAAACACCATATATTTT. Its translation: CASHRNSGNTIYF.